This paragraph covers one T cell receptor beta chain sequence. Its antigen is as yet unknown. This entry comes from a study of radiation and T cells in renal cell carcinoma. In the study overall: Nephrectomy followed 15 Gy stereotactic body radiation by 4 weeks.

Findings and limits, study-wide: From baseline, blood top tumor clonotypes peaked at 2 weeks post-radiation.

The time point was: baseline pretreatment blood. Treatment given: 15 Gy SBRT to primary tumor, nephrectomy 4 weeks later. Using immunoSEQ multiplex PCR, the repertoire was profiled, and TCRdb retains in-frame clones only, with some absent. The data show approximately 100,000 clones, with around 88% seen just once and 6.5% to 8.5% held by the top ten. This receptor was taken from a man aged 50-60 years with renal cell carcinoma. Here the sequenced sample was blood, taken from a patient whose treatment included radiotherapy and nephrectomy.

DNA for the CDR3: TGTGCCAGCAGCAGACTCGCCCCGGGGACCGGGGAGCTGTTTTTT. Its protein is CASSRLAPGTGELFF. The chain combines TRBV6-5 with TRBJ2-2; D might be TRBD2 (5 bases). Germline lookup yields CDR1 MNHEY and CDR2 SVGAGI. The CDR3 loop spans 15 amino acids. V was clipped by 6 bases and J by 5 bases, with 16 bases between them.